These 26 T cell receptor beta chains originate from one sample sequenced in a study of T cell repertoires in cytomegalovirus infection. TCRdb re-called the reads with MiXCR, one entry per CDR3 protein. Of over 90,000 distinct CDR3 sequences in the sample, more than 15% were seen once. The sample comprised PBMCs. Every receptor here comes from a human donor in good health (CMV status not recorded). Some clones in this sample may be carry-over from other donors' samples.

This rearrangement joins TRBV11-3 to TRBJ1-4; unclear D gene. V gave up 5 bases and J gave up 3 bases, with 7 bases separating them. Germline loops: CDR1 SGHNT, CDR2 YENEEA. The CDR3 sequence is 13 residues long. The CDR3 DNA sequence: TGTGCCAGCAGCGTCGGCCCTAATGAAAAACTGTTTTTT. It specifies CASSVGPNEKLFF.

This clonotype was observed many times. V and J are TRBV29-1 and TRBJ2-1, with TRBD2 matching 14 bases. The CDR3 length is 17 residues. Losses at the gene ends were 6 bases for V and 7 bases for J; bases not matched to a gene: 14. CDR1 and CDR2 (germline): SQVTM, ANQGSEA. The CDR3 sequence is CSVSDTGTSGGGNEQFF. CDR3 nucleotide sequence: TGCAGCGTCTCCGACACCGGGACTAGCGGGGGAGGGAATGAGCAGTTCTTC.

This clonotype was seen many times. The V and J genes are TRBV15 and TRBJ1-4; D is uncertain. Germline V gene sequence: CDR1 LNHNV, CDR2 YYDKDF (reference sequence). The CDR3 is 15 amino acids. V was trimmed by 2 bases and J by 6 bases, leaving 13 bases between them. The CDR3 loop is CATSRYGEEDEKLFF. The CDR3 region has the DNA TGTGCCACCAGCAGATACGGGGAGGAAGATGAAAAACTGTTTTTT.

This clonotype showed up many times. The chain employs TRBV7-8 and TRBJ1-5, with D hard to call. This CDR3 has 15 residues. Germline CDR1 SGHVS, CDR2 FQNEAQ. Trimming left V 2 bases short and J 5 bases short, with 13 bases between. The CDR3 region has the DNA TGTGCCAGCAGCTTAATCTCGAGGGAAGATCAGCCCCAGCATTTT. This codes for CASSLISREDQPQHF.

This clonotype was counted many times. The V and J genes are TRBV25-1 and TRBJ1-2; 9 bases are shared with TRBD1. V was clipped by 3 bases and J by 7 bases; unmatched bases: 12. The CDR3 covers 16 residues. Germline V lookup: CDR1 MGHDK, CDR2 SYGVNS. This CDR3 is CASSEGTGHFFGGYTF. Here the CDR3 DNA reads TGTGCCAGCAGTGAGGGGACAGGGCATTTTTTCGGTGGCTACACCTTC.

This clonotype has more than one count but fewer than ten. CDR3 bases: TGTGCCAGCAGTTACATTGCAGGGTCCAATCAGCCCCAGCATTTT. Translation gives CASSYIAGSNQPQHF. The V and J genes are TRBV6-6 and TRBJ1-5; D is possibly TRBD1 (5 bases). CDR1 and CDR2 from the germline V gene are MNHNY and SVGAGI (reference sequence). The V end lost 2 bases, the J end lost 3 bases, and 11 bases lay between the germline ends. CDR3 length equals 15 residues.

Worth noting for this clonotype: This may be a read error, as it is one base from a much larger clone. V is TRBV7-2 and J is TRBJ1-5; TRBD1 matches 8 bases. CDR1 and CDR2 from the germline V gene are SGHTA and FQGNSA. The CDR3 extends over 15 amino acids. CDR3 bases: TGTGCCAGCAGCCGACAGGGGTATAGCAATCAGCTCCAGCATTTT. Its translation: CASSRQGYSNQLQHF.

This clonotype was counted ten times or more. The rearrangement joins TRBV7-9 to TRBJ2-5; D gene unclear. The V end was cut by 5 bases, the J end by 4 bases, with 14 bases between. The length of the CDR3 is 14 residues. The germline V gene encodes CDR1 SEHNR and CDR2 FQNEAQ (reference sequence). CDR3 bases: TGTGCCAGCAGCCTCAGTGGATTTGGAGAGACCCAGTACTTC. Its translation is CASSLSGFGETQYF.

The rearrangement joins TRBV29-1 to TRBJ1-1, with 7 bases lining up with TRBD1. This CDR3 comprises 14 residues. Germline V gives CDR1 SQVTM, CDR2 ANQGSEA. V lost 6 bases to trimming and J lost 0 bases; unmatched junction nucleotides: 7. CDR3 loop: CSVHRQGLNTEAFF. CDR3 coding DNA: TGCAGCGTCCACCGACAGGGCTTGAACACTGAAGCTTTCTTT.

The J gene is TRBJ1-2, the V gene TRBV5-6; D not certain. Germline V gene sequence: CDR1 SGHDT, CDR2 YYEEEE. The CDR3 has 15 amino acids. Trimming removed 3 bases from V and 5 bases from J, with 17 bases in between. DNA for the CDR3: TGTGCCAGCAGCTCGGATCGGGGAAGTTGGTATGGCTACACCTTC. The encoded protein is CASSSDRGSWYGYTF.

This clonotype appeared many times. V is TRBV7-6 and J is TRBJ2-1; 10 nucleotides line up with TRBD2. Per germline, CDR1 SGHVS and CDR2 FNYEAQ. With V trimmed by 3 bases and J by 0 bases, 5 bases remained unmatched. There are 17 residues in the CDR3. CDR3 nucleotide sequence: TGTGCCAGCAGCTTCCGGAGCGGGGGGGCCTCCTACAATGAGCAGTTCTTC. It is translated as CASSFRSGGASYNEQFF.

The chain links TRBV19 to TRBJ2-2, with D possibly TRBD2 on 5 matching bases. Trimming pared 5 bases from V and 4 bases from J, leaving 17 bases between. Per the germline V gene, CDR1 is LNHDA and CDR2 is SQIVND (reference sequence). CDR3 length equals 16 residues. DNA for the CDR3: TGTGCCAGTAGTTCGCGGGCTGTAGTCGGCACCGGGGAGCTGTTTTTT. This codes for CASSSRAVVGTGELFF.

This clonotype showed up many times. The chain has TRBV20-1 and TRBJ1-2, with D uncertain. Germline V gene lookup returns CDR1 DFQATT and CDR2 SNEGSKA (reference sequence). This CDR3 region has 11 residues. With 1 base removed from V and 7 bases from J, the gap between germline ends came to 7 bases. CDR3 region: CSARGEGGYTF. The CDR3 DNA reads TGCAGTGCTAGAGGCGAAGGTGGCTACACCTTC.

As DNA, the CDR3 is TGCAGTGATCTGCCGGGACAGGGGTATGGCTACACCTTC. Translated, it gives CSDLPGQGYGYTF. V gene TRBV20-1 combines with J gene TRBJ1-2, with 10 bases matching TRBD1. The CDR3 loop spans 13 amino acids. CDR1 DFQATT and CDR2 SNEGSKA come from the germline V gene (reference sequence). The V segment lost 7 bases and the J segment 5 bases; nucleotides outside the gene matches: 7.

This clonotype was picked up many times. The chain uses TRBV5-4 and TRBJ1-4; perhaps TRBD1 as D (6 bases). Trimming pared 4 bases from V and 1 base from J, leaving 14 bases between. The CDR3 is made up of 16 amino acids. The germline V gene has CDR1 SGHNT and CDR2 YYREEE (reference sequence). The CDR3 loop reads CASSARQAGTNEKLFF. The CDR3 DNA sequence: TGTGCCAGCAGCGCGAGACAGGCGGGAACTAATGAAAAACTGTTTTTT.

The V and J genes are TRBV18 and TRBJ2-4; maybe TRBD2 (6 bases). This CDR3 has 14 residues. Germline CDR1 reads KGHSH; CDR2 reads LQKENI. The ends were cut back, 3 bases at V and 2 bases at J, with 8 bases in the middle. CDR3 bases: TGTGCCAGCTCACCGGACTATACCAAAAACATTCAGTACTTC. Amino acid sequence: CASSPDYTKNIQYF.

This chain links TRBV20-1 with TRBJ2-5, with TRBD2 identical over 8 bases. From germline, CDR1 is DFQATT and CDR2 SNEGSKA (reference sequence). This CDR3 comprises 13 residues. J was trimmed by 5 bases and V by 3 bases; bases with no gene match: 5. The CDR3 spells CSASGREVETQYF. CDR3 DNA sequence: TGCAGTGCTAGTGGGCGGGAGGTGGAGACCCAGTACTTC.

This chain uses TRBV7-3 with TRBJ2-3; TRBD2 agrees at 7 bases. This CDR3 is built from 15 residues. V lost 4 bases and J lost 0; bases outside the gene matches: 4. Germline V gives CDR1 SGHTA, CDR2 FQGTGA. CDR3 DNA: TGTGCCAGCAGCTCCAGCGGGGTTAGCACAGATACGCAGTATTTT. Residues: CASSSSGVSTDTQYF.

This clonotype was recorded a few times. The V and J genes are TRBV5-4 and TRBJ1-2; 7 positions agree with TRBD1. CDR1 is SGHNT and CDR2 is YYREEE in the germline V gene (reference sequence). The CDR3 contains 14 residues. V lost 2 bases and J lost 4; bases outside the gene matches: 5. CDR3 residues: CASSFLTGTYGYTF. CDR3 nucleotide sequence: TGTGCCAGCAGCTTCTTGACAGGGACCTATGGCTACACCTTC.

On this clonotype: A junction end diverges from the germline sequence, so it may reflect a read error. The rearrangement uses TRBV11-2 and TRBJ1-4; a weak D match, TRBD1 (6 bases). Germline CDR1 is SGHAT and CDR2 is FQNNGV. The CDR3 contains 17 residues. The CDR3 coding sequence is TGTGCCAGCAGCTTAGATTTAAGACAGGCATTTAATGAAAACCTGTTTTTT. Translated: CASSLDLRQAFNENLFF.

Only a few counts were recorded for this clonotype. J is TRBJ2-1 and V is TRBV7-8, with D tentatively TRBD2 (6 bases). Trimming left V 5 bases short and J 5 bases short, with 10 bases between. The CDR3 is made up of 13 amino acids. Germline CDR1 is SGHVS and CDR2 is FQNEAQ. CDR3 coding DNA: TGTGCCAGCAGCATGGGACTTAACAATGAGCAGTTCTTC. It specifies CASSMGLNNEQFF. The full variable domain, completed using reference TRBV7-8 and TRBJ2-1, is GAGVSQSPRYKVAKRGQDVALRCDPISGHVSLFWYQQALGQGPEFLTYFQNEAQLDKSGLPSDRFFAERPEGSVSTLKIQRTQQEDSAVYLCASSMGLNNEQFFGPGTRLTVL.

This clonotype was counted a few times. V and J are TRBV6-8 and TRBJ1-1, with TRBD1 matching 7 bases. With 3 bases clipped from V and 8 bases from J, the junction kept 3 bases outside the gene matches. Germline V gene sequence: CDR1 MNHGY, CDR2 SAAAGT. This CDR3 has 12 residues. The CDR3 nucleotides read TGTGCCAGCAGTTATAAAGGGGGCGAAGCTTTCTTT. Residues: CASSYKGGEAFF.

The chain joins TRBV3-1 to TRBJ2-1, with D perhaps TRBD1 or TRBD2 (6 bases each). Trimming stripped 4 bases from V and 7 bases from J, with 11 bases between. The CDR3 is made up of 13 amino acids. From germline, CDR1 is LGHDT and CDR2 YNNKEL (reference sequence). The CDR3 DNA reads as TGTGCCAGCAGCCGAAGGGGGGTTAATGAGCAGTTCTTC. This gives the protein CASSRRGVNEQFF.

This clonotype was counted at least ten times. The chain carries TRBV4-2 and TRBJ2-5, with a tentative D call TRBD2 (6 bases). V was clipped by 1 base and J by 7 bases, with 13 bases between them. CDR3 length: 14 amino acids. Per germline, CDR1 LGHNA and CDR2 YNFKEQ. CDR3 nucleotides: TGTGCCAGCAGCCAAGGGATCGGGACTTCGACCCAGTACTTC. Translating gives CASSQGIGTSTQYF.

The J gene is TRBJ2-1, the V gene TRBV30; 7 bases line up with TRBD1. Germline lookup yields CDR1 GTSNPN and CDR2 SVGIG (reference sequence). With 3 bases clipped from V and 3 bases from J, the junction kept 11 bases outside the gene matches. CDR3 length equals 16 residues. The CDR3 spells CAWRGLRDSSYNEQFF. The CDR3 DNA is TGTGCCTGGAGGGGTCTCCGGGACAGCAGCTACAATGAGCAGTTCTTC.

This clonotype was counted between two and nine times. J is TRBJ1-6 and V is TRBV6-5; D is perhaps TRBD1 (6 bases). The CDR3 runs to 14 residues. CDR1 is MNHEY and CDR2 is SVGAGI in the germline V gene. Trimming stripped 4 bases from V and 10 bases from J, with 14 bases between. CDR3 sequence reads: CASSWDKAKSPLHF. For the CDR3, the DNA is TGTGCCAGCAGTTGGGACAAGGCTAAATCACCCCTCCACTTT.